The 30 T cell receptor beta chains given below trace back to one sample, sequenced in a study of T-cell reconstitution after alpha-beta-depleted transplantation in children. Preparing the TCRbeta library involved the use of unique molecular identifiers. TCRdb re-derived calls from the PCR reads in MiXCR, one entry per CDR3 protein. Altogether about 980,000 distinct CDR3 sequences are present, around 30% being singletons, with the ten largest covering approximately 30%. Source: PBMCs, mostly from graft donor cells, taken 360 days after TCRalphabeta/CD19-depleted stem cell transplant. The receptor source for this set is a boy in the first two years of life who had a stem cell transplant for SCID, so the T cells may come from the graft donor.

This clonotype appeared a few times. The rearrangement links TRBV4-3 to TRBJ1-1; no firm D call. Trimming removed 3 bases from V and 3 bases from J, with 14 bases in between. The length of the CDR3 is 15 residues. CDR1 and CDR2 (germline): LGHNA, YSLEER. The CDR3 loop reads CASSHGRGWDTEAFF. CDR3 coding DNA: TGCGCCAGCAGCCATGGCCGGGGATGGGACACTGAAGCTTTCTTT.

This clonotype was picked up a small number of times. The chain carries TRBV28 and TRBJ2-2; 10 positions match TRBD2. The CDR3 runs to 16 residues. With V trimmed by 5 bases and J by 3 bases, 6 bases remained unmatched. CDR1 is MDHEN, CDR2 SYDVKM, per germline. This CDR3 is CASSNSGGRYTGELFF. The CDR3 bases are TGTGCCAGCAGTAATAGCGGGGGGCGTTACACCGGGGAGCTGTTTTTT.

In its sample, this clonotype was seen a few times. The chain is built from TRBV27 and TRBJ2-7; D perhaps matches TRBD1 (5 bases). V lost 4 bases and J lost 2, with 12 bases in between. Per germline, CDR1 MNHEY and CDR2 SMNVEV (reference sequence). This CDR3 contains 14 residues. CDR3 DNA sequence: TGTGCCAGCAGTTCACAGGCCCTTCCCTACGAGCAGTACTTC. This translates into CASSSQALPYEQYF.

This chain links TRBV7-9 with TRBJ1-3; TRBD1 matches at 7 bases. The CDR3 covers 16 residues. CDR1 and CDR2 from the germline V gene are SEHNR and FQNEAQ (reference sequence). The trim removed 5 bases at V and 0 bases at J, leaving 7 bases unmatched. The CDR3 region is CASSPGQPVSGNTIYF. The DNA for the CDR3 is TGTGCCAGCAGCCCGGGACAGCCAGTCTCTGGAAACACCATATATTTT.

This clonotype appeared a few times. This chain uses TRBV20-1 with TRBJ2-7; TRBD1 might be the D (6 bases). With 6 bases removed from V and 6 bases from J, the gap between germline ends came to 18 bases. The germline CDR1 and CDR2 sequences are DFQATT and SNEGSKA (reference sequence). The CDR3 contains 13 residues. CDR3 bases: TGCAGTGCGGGTGGCCAGGGGAGTGGCGAGCAGTACTTC. Encoded protein: CSAGGQGSGEQYF.

This clonotype was seen a handful of times. The rearrangement uses TRBV10-3 and TRBJ2-3; D is unclear. This CDR3 spans 15 amino acids. The germline V gene has CDR1 ENHRY and CDR2 SYGVKD. V lost 0 bases and J lost 2, with 9 bases in between. The CDR3 reads CAISESKGFTDTQYF. The CDR3 nucleotides read TGTGCCATCAGTGAGTCCAAGGGATTCACAGATACGCAGTATTTT.

The chain recombines TRBV4-1 with TRBJ2-2, with TRBD2 as a possible D gene (5 bases). The germline CDR1 and CDR2 sequences are MGHRA and YSYEKL. The CDR3 is made up of 16 amino acids. V was trimmed by 0 bases and J by 6 bases, leaving 14 bases between them. The CDR3 nucleotides read TGCGCCAGCAGCCAAGATCGCCGGCGGGTAGCCGGGGAGCTGTTTTTT. Translated: CASSQDRRRVAGELFF.

J is TRBJ1-4 and V is TRBV6-5; D perhaps matches TRBD1 (6 bases). This CDR3 contains 18 residues. Trimming took off 0 bases at V and 5 bases at J, with 19 bases between the two ends. Germline V gives CDR1 MNHEY, CDR2 SVGAGI. CDR3 region: CASSYSVVSGAQNEKLFF. In DNA, the CDR3 is TGTGCCAGCAGTTACTCTGTAGTTTCAGGGGCGCAGAATGAAAAACTGTTTTTT.

The chain joins TRBV28 to TRBJ2-2; D not certain. V gave up 6 bases and J gave up 6 bases, with 14 bases separating them. The CDR3 consists of 14 residues. Per the germline V gene, CDR1 is MDHEN and CDR2 is SYDVKM. The CDR3 DNA follows: TGTGCCAGCAGCCCGTCCGCCGTGGCCGGGGAGCTGTTTTTT. Residues: CASSPSAVAGELFF. Using reference TRBV28 and TRBJ2-2 for the parts outside the CDR3, the full variable domain is DVKVTQSSRYLVKRTGEKVFLECVQDMDHENMFWYRQDPGLGLRLIYFSYDVKMKEKGDIPEGYSVSREKKERFSLILESASTNQTSMYLCASSPSAVAGELFFGEGSRLTVL.

This clonotype was observed a handful of times. This chain connects TRBV7-2 to TRBJ2-7, with D maybe TRBD2 (6 bases). Germline V CDR1 and CDR2: SGHTA, FQGNSA. There are 14 residues in the CDR3. The V gene lost 3 bases and the J gene lost 2 bases, with 11 bases spanning the gap. In nucleotides, the CDR3 is TGTGCCAGCAGCTTGGGACTGGCTCCCTACGAGCAGTACTTC. Its protein product is CASSLGLAPYEQYF. The entire variable domain, with the rest obtained from reference TRBV7-2 and TRBJ2-7, is as follows: GAGVSQSPSNKVTEKGKDVELRCDPISGHTALYWYRQSLGQGLEFLIYFQGNSAPDKSGLPSDRFSAERTGGSVSTLTIQRTQQEDSAVYLCASSLGLAPYEQYFGPGTRLTVT.

J is TRBJ1-6 and V is TRBV5-1; 8 nucleotides match TRBD1. Trimming cost V 4 bases and J 5 bases; bases outside gene matches: 11. This CDR3 comprises 17 residues. CDR1 is SGHRS and CDR2 is YFSETQ in the germline V gene. The CDR3 bases are TGCGCCAGCAGCCCCGGACAGGGTATTGTCAATAATTCACCCCTCCACTTT. Its translation is CASSPGQGIVNNSPLHF.

This sequence joins TRBV28 and TRBJ1-2; D gene ambiguous. Germline CDR1 is MDHEN and CDR2 is SYDVKM. The CDR3 is 11 residues long. The V end was cut by 2 bases, the J end by 9 bases, with 7 bases between. The CDR3 here is CASSLEVRYTF. As DNA, the CDR3 is TGTGCCAGCAGTTTAGAGGTCCGCTACACCTTC.

This clonotype was observed a handful of times. V usage is TRBV28 and J usage is TRBJ1-6; TRBD1 matches at 7 bases. The CDR3 loop spans 13 amino acids. Looked up from germline, CDR1 is MDHEN and CDR2 is SYDVKM. This CDR3 reads CATRGYSNSPLHF. Here the CDR3 DNA reads TGTGCAACCAGGGGGTATAGTAATTCACCCCTCCACTTT.

The chain joins TRBV19 to TRBJ2-3; 7 bases match TRBD2. The CDR3 is made up of 16 amino acids. Trimming at V came to 3 bases and at J to 0 bases, leaving 6 bases not matched to a gene. CDR1 is LNHDA and CDR2 is SQIVND in the germline V gene (reference sequence). CDR3 DNA: TGTGCCAGTAGTATGCGCGGGGGAACTAGCACAGATACGCAGTATTTT. It yields the protein CASSMRGGTSTDTQYF.

Only a few counts were recorded for this clonotype. CDR3 in amino acids: CASSTGLAGGWGTDTQYF. CDR3 in DNA: TGTGCCAGCAGCACGGGACTAGCGGGGGGGTGGGGCACAGATACGCAGTATTTT. This chain joins TRBV11-2 and TRBJ2-3; 16 bases are shared with TRBD2. There are 18 residues in the CDR3. V gave up 5 bases and J gave up 1 base; unmatched junction bases: 6. The V gene's germline CDR1 is SGHAT and CDR2 FQNNGV.

For the CDR3, the DNA is TGTGCCAGCAGTTCGCCCGCAGGGCGGCGTATTGACGAGCAGTACTTC. It specifies CASSSPAGRRIDEQYF. V usage is TRBV12-3 or TRBV12-4 and J usage is TRBJ2-7; D may be TRBD1 (5 bases). The CDR3 runs to 16 residues. V was shortened by 4 bases and J by 5 bases, with 21 bases between the two germline ends.

The chain couples TRBV9 to TRBJ2-1; D remains ambiguous. V was pared by 5 bases and J by 0 bases, with 12 bases between. Germline V gene sequence: CDR1 SGDLS, CDR2 YYNGEE. The CDR3 covers 15 residues. The CDR3 region has the DNA TGTGCCAGCAGTGTCATGCCGAGCTCCTACAATGAGCAGTTCTTC. This gives the protein CASSVMPSSYNEQFF.

This clonotype was counted only a few times. The rearrangement links TRBV20-1 to TRBJ2-5; D unresolved. V lost 4 bases to trimming and J lost 4 bases, with 16 bases between them. Germline values: CDR1 DFQATT, CDR2 SNEGSKA (reference sequence). The CDR3 contains 14 residues. CDR3 in DNA: TGCAGTGCTATTTGGCCGTCCCGGGCAGAGACCCAGTACTTC. This encodes CSAIWPSRAETQYF.

The gene calls are TRBV29-1 and TRBJ2-7; D is unclear. Per germline, CDR1 SQVTM and CDR2 ANQGSEA. This CDR3 is 11 amino acids long. Trimming removed 5 bases at V and 4 bases at J, with 9 bases between. Here the CDR3 reads CSVFREYEQYF. The DNA for the CDR3 is TGCAGCGTTTTCAGAGAATACGAGCAGTACTTC.

The chain joins TRBV7-7 to TRBJ2-7; unclear D gene. V was clipped by 9 bases and J by 4 bases, with 13 bases between them. The CDR3 has 12 amino acids. From germline, CDR1 is SSHAT and CDR2 FNYEAQ (reference sequence). CDR3 bases: TGTGCCAGTTGGGGATCGGCGTACGAGCAGTACTTC. Translation gives CASWGSAYEQYF.

This clonotype was detected only a few times. The chain recombines TRBV29-1 with TRBJ2-3; 8 bases agree with TRBD2. Trimming took 1 base from V and 4 from J; bases not matched to a gene: 1. The CDR3 runs 13 residues. From germline, CDR1 is SQVTM and CDR2 ANQGSEA. The CDR3 coding sequence is TGCAGCGTTGAAGCGGGGGGGCCAGATACGCAGTATTTT. It yields the protein CSVEAGGPDTQYF.

The chain joins TRBV5-1 to TRBJ2-3; 7 bases are shared with TRBD2. The germline V gene has CDR1 SGHRS and CDR2 YFSETQ. The junction had 11 bases not matched to a gene; V was cut back by 1 base and J by 3 bases. There are 17 residues in the CDR3. Written as DNA, the CDR3 is TGCGCCAGCAGCTTGCTCGGTTATCGGGGAGGGACAGATACGCAGTATTTT. Protein sequence: CASSLLGYRGGTDTQYF.

This chain joins TRBV7-3 and TRBJ2-3; D might be TRBD2 (6 bases). The length of the CDR3 is 13 residues. Germline V gene lookup returns CDR1 SGHTA and CDR2 FQGTGA. V lost 5 bases, J lost 8 bases, and 14 bases lay in between. CDR3 loop: CASSPGTLGTQYF. The CDR3 DNA sequence: TGTGCCAGCAGCCCCGGGACTTTAGGTACGCAGTATTTT.

The chain has TRBV21-1 and TRBJ2-2. TRBV21-1 is a pseudogene locus. The CDR3 has 12 amino acids. CDR3 residues: CASSMRTGELFF. Here the CDR3 DNA reads TGTGCCAGCAGCATGCGGACCGGGGAGCTGTTTTTT.

The chain recombines TRBV5-1 with TRBJ1-5; maybe TRBD1 (6 bases). The CDR3 runs 14 residues. Germline V lookup: CDR1 SGHRS, CDR2 YFSETQ. V was trimmed by 4 bases and J by 5 bases, leaving 13 bases between them. CDR3 bases: TGCGCCAGCAGCGAGGGGACACCCTATCAGCCCCAGCATTTT. It codes for CASSEGTPYQPQHF. Full variable domain (remainder filled in from reference TRBV5-1 and TRBJ1-5): KAGVTQTPRYLIKTRGQQVTLSCSPISGHRSVSWYQQTPGQGLQFLFEYFSETQRNKGNFPGRFSGRQFSNSRSEMNVSTLELGDSALYLCASSEGTPYQPQHFGDGTRLSIL.

The V call is TRBV6-5, the J call TRBJ2-3, with no clear D. CDR3 size: 15 residues. The V end lost 2 bases, the J end lost 1 base, and 10 bases lay between the germline ends. Germline CDR1 is MNHEY and CDR2 is SVGAGI. The CDR3 nucleotides read TGTGCCAGCAGTTACGACCGACGGCGCACAGATACGCAGTATTTT. Protein: CASSYDRRRTDTQYF.

The chain combines TRBV7-8 with TRBJ2-7; D possibly corresponds to TRBD2 (6 bases). CDR1 is SGHVS and CDR2 is FQNEAQ in the germline V gene. The V and J ends lost 5 bases and 3 bases respectively, with 17 bases between them. The CDR3 runs to 15 residues. CDR3 sequence: CASSPPGLFYYEQYF. The DNA for the CDR3 is TGTGCCAGCAGCCCCCCGGGACTCTTTTACTACGAGCAGTACTTC.

This rearrangement joins TRBV20-1 to TRBJ2-1, with TRBD1 identical over 9 bases. Germline CDR1 is DFQATT and CDR2 is SNEGSKA (reference sequence). The J segment lost 4 bases and the V segment lost 6 bases, leaving 10 bases of the junction unmatched. This CDR3 contains 15 residues. CDR3 coding DNA: TGCAGTGCCGTTCCCGGGACAGGGAGTTACAATGAGCAGTTCTTC. It specifies CSAVPGTGSYNEQFF.

This clonotype has ten or more counts. V and J are TRBV6-6 and TRBJ2-5; D is perhaps TRBD1 (6 bases). The CDR3 covers 13 residues. V shed 4 bases and J shed 5 bases, with 11 bases lying between them. From germline, CDR1 is MNHNY and CDR2 SVGAGI (reference sequence). The DNA for the CDR3 is TGTGCCAGCAGTTTAGGACAGATGGAGACCCAGTACTTC. Protein sequence: CASSLGQMETQYF.

The chain carries TRBV12-3 or TRBV12-4 and TRBJ1-3, with 9 bases aligning to TRBD1. The CDR3 contains 19 residues. V shed 8 bases, J shed 9 bases, and the junction held 26 bases outside the gene matches. CDR3 DNA sequence: TGTGCCAGCGCTTTGATAATATGGCGGGACAGGGATAGGAGAAGCACCATATATTTT. This codes for CASALIIWRDRDRRSTIYF.